Included here is one T cell receptor (beta chain) sequence, with context. This specimen comes from a study of cytomegalovirus exposure and HLA in healthy donors. Sequenced by immunoSEQ multiplex PCR; TCRdb stores in-frame clones only, minus some. Altogether 110,000 or so clones are present, more than 70% being singletons, with the ten largest covering roughly 2.2%. Per the germline V gene, CDR1 is KGHSH and CDR2 is LQKENI. The CDR3 has 14 amino acids. The V gene lost 2 bases and the J gene lost 2 bases, with 10 bases spanning the gap. This clonotype originated in a young woman in good health and CMV-seronegative. The chain employs TRBV18 and TRBJ2-7; D is possibly TRBD2 (5 bases). The sample consisted of PBMCs. CDR3 in amino acids: CASSPGSHTYEQYF. The CDR3 DNA is TGTGCCAGCTCACCAGGGAGCCACACCTACGAGCAGTACTTC.